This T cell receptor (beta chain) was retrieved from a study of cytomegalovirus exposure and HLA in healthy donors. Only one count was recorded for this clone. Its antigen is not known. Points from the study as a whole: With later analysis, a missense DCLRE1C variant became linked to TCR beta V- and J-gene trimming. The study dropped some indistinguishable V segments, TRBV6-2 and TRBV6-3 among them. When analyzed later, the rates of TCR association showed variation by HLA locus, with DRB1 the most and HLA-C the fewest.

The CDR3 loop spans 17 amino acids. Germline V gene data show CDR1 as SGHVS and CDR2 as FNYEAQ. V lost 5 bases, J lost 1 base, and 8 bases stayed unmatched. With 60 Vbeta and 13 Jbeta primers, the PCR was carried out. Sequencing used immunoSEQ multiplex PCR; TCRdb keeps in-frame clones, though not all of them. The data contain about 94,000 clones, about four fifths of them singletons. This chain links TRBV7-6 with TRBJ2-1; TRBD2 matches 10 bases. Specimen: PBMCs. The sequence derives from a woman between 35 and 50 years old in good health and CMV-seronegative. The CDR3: CASSPLYSGGSYNEQFF. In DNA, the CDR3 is TGTGCCAGCAGCCCCCTCTATAGCGGGGGGTCCTACAATGAGCAGTTCTTC.